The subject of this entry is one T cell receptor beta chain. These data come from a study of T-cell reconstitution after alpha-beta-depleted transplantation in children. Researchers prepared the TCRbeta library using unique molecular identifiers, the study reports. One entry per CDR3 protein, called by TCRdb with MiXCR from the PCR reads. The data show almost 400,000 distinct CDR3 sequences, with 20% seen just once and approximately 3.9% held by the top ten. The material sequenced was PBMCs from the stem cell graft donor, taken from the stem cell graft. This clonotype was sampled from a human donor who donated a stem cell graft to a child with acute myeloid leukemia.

CDR3 in DNA: TGTGCCAGCAGTTTGGGGACAGGGATTCGTCAAGCTTTCTTT. Its translation: CASSLGTGIRQAFF. V and J are TRBV28 and TRBJ1-1, with TRBD1 matching over 9 bases. The CDR3 has 14 amino acids. Germline CDR1 reads MDHEN; CDR2 reads SYDVKM. V lost 3 bases to trimming and J lost 9 bases; unmatched junction nucleotides: 8.